The 10 T cell receptor beta chains below all came from one sample that was sequenced in a study of blood T cell repertoires in COVID-19. Here immunoSEQ multiplex PCR was the method, and the copy in TCRdb shows in-frame clones only, minus some. Among some 160,000 clones listed, approximately 90% were seen once. Sequenced: peripheral blood. All receptors derive from a man between 18 and 35 years old with COVID-19, enrolled during active disease.

The table lists this clone with a count of one. The chain carries TRBV6-5 and TRBJ2-7, with 9 bases that match TRBD1. After removal of 0 bases from V and 5 bases from J, the junction contained 5 bases not matched to a gene. CDR1 is MNHEY and CDR2 is SVGAGI in the germline V gene. The CDR3 spans 15 residues. CDR3 in amino acids: CASSYSRDRVNEQYF. DNA of the CDR3: TGTGCCAGCAGTTACTCGCGGGACAGGGTTAACGAGCAGTACTTC.

The J gene is TRBJ2-1, the V gene TRBV24-1, with 8 bases identical to TRBD2. From germline, CDR1 is KGHDR and CDR2 SFDVKD. This CDR3 spans 17 amino acids. V trimming: 2 bases; J trimming: 4 bases; junction bases outside the gene matches: 9. The chain's CDR3 is CATSDYGSSGSYNEQFF. CDR3 DNA: TGTGCCACCAGTGATTATGGATCCAGCGGGAGTTACAATGAGCAGTTCTTC.

V usage is TRBV5-6 and J usage is TRBJ2-7, with 7 nucleotides matching TRBD1. Trimming removed 1 base from V and 4 bases from J; junction bases left unmatched: 11. CDR1 is SGHDT, CDR2 YYEEEE, per germline. The CDR3 runs to 16 residues. For the CDR3, the DNA is TGTGCCAGCAGCTTGATACCACGAGACAGGGAGTACGAGCAGTACTTC. Translation gives CASSLIPRDREYEQYF.

This rearrangement joins TRBV10-1 to TRBJ2-7, with 10 bases identical to TRBD2. The V and J ends lost 3 bases and 7 bases, in that order; junction bases with no gene match: 3. Germline V gene lookup returns CDR1 WNHNN and CDR2 SYGVQD (reference sequence). The CDR3 is made up of 13 amino acids. This CDR3 reads CASSDSSGREQYF. The CDR3 nucleotides are TGCGCCAGCAGTGATTCTAGCGGGAGAGAGCAGTACTTC.

The V and J genes are TRBV7-2 and TRBJ2-1; 13 bases are a match to TRBD2. CDR3 length: 16 residues. Germline V CDR1 and CDR2: SGHTA, FQGNSA. V lost 8 bases to trimming and J lost 3 bases; unmatched junction nucleotides: 7. The CDR3: CASGTSGRGLYNEQFF. The CDR3 DNA reads TGTGCCAGCGGAACTAGCGGGAGGGGTCTCTACAATGAGCAGTTCTTC.

V is TRBV28 and J is TRBJ1-6; 7 bases are shared with TRBD1. Germline loops: CDR1 MDHEN, CDR2 SYDVKM. The V segment lost 3 bases and the J segment 4 bases; nucleotides outside the gene matches: 9. This CDR3 spans 17 amino acids. The CDR3 DNA follows: TGTGCCAGCAGTTTCTTGATGGGACAGATATATAATTCACCCCTCCACTTT. The encoded protein is CASSFLMGQIYNSPLHF.

This rearrangement joins TRBV29-1 to TRBJ1-2; 7 nucleotides align to TRBD1. V lost 7 bases and J lost 0; bases outside the gene matches: 5. CDR3 length: 13 residues. Germline V gene data show CDR1 as SQVTM and CDR2 as ANQGSEA. DNA of the CDR3: TGCAGCGGAGGGGACAGAGCTAACTATGGCTACACCTTC. This sequence encodes CSGGDRANYGYTF.

The chain is built from TRBV4-3 and TRBJ2-1; tentatively, D is TRBD2 (6 bases). CDR1 LGHNA and CDR2 YSLEER come from the germline V gene. This CDR3 is 16 amino acids long. V lost 1 base and J lost 8, with 18 bases in between. CDR3 loop: CASSQAPDYTVDEQFF. The CDR3 nucleotides read TGCGCCAGCAGCCAAGCCCCGGACTACACCGTGGATGAGCAGTTCTTC.

The CDR3: CAWSSGLAGTDTQYF. CDR3 nucleotide sequence: TGTGCCTGGAGTTCGGGACTAGCAGGCACAGATACGCAGTATTTT. This sequence joins TRBV30 and TRBJ2-3; TRBD2 agrees at 9 bases. Per the germline V gene, CDR1 is GTSNPN and CDR2 is SVGIG (reference sequence). With V trimmed by 2 bases and J by 1 base, 4 bases remained unmatched. The CDR3 sequence is 15 residues long.

The J gene is TRBJ1-2, the V gene TRBV29-1; D unclear. The CDR3 covers 13 residues. V lost 6 bases, J lost 4 bases, and 15 bases lay in between. CDR1 SQVTM and CDR2 ANQGSEA come from the germline V gene. CDR3 protein: CSVARHLSYGYTF. The DNA of the CDR3 is TGCAGCGTGGCCAGACACCTTTCCTATGGCTACACCTTC.